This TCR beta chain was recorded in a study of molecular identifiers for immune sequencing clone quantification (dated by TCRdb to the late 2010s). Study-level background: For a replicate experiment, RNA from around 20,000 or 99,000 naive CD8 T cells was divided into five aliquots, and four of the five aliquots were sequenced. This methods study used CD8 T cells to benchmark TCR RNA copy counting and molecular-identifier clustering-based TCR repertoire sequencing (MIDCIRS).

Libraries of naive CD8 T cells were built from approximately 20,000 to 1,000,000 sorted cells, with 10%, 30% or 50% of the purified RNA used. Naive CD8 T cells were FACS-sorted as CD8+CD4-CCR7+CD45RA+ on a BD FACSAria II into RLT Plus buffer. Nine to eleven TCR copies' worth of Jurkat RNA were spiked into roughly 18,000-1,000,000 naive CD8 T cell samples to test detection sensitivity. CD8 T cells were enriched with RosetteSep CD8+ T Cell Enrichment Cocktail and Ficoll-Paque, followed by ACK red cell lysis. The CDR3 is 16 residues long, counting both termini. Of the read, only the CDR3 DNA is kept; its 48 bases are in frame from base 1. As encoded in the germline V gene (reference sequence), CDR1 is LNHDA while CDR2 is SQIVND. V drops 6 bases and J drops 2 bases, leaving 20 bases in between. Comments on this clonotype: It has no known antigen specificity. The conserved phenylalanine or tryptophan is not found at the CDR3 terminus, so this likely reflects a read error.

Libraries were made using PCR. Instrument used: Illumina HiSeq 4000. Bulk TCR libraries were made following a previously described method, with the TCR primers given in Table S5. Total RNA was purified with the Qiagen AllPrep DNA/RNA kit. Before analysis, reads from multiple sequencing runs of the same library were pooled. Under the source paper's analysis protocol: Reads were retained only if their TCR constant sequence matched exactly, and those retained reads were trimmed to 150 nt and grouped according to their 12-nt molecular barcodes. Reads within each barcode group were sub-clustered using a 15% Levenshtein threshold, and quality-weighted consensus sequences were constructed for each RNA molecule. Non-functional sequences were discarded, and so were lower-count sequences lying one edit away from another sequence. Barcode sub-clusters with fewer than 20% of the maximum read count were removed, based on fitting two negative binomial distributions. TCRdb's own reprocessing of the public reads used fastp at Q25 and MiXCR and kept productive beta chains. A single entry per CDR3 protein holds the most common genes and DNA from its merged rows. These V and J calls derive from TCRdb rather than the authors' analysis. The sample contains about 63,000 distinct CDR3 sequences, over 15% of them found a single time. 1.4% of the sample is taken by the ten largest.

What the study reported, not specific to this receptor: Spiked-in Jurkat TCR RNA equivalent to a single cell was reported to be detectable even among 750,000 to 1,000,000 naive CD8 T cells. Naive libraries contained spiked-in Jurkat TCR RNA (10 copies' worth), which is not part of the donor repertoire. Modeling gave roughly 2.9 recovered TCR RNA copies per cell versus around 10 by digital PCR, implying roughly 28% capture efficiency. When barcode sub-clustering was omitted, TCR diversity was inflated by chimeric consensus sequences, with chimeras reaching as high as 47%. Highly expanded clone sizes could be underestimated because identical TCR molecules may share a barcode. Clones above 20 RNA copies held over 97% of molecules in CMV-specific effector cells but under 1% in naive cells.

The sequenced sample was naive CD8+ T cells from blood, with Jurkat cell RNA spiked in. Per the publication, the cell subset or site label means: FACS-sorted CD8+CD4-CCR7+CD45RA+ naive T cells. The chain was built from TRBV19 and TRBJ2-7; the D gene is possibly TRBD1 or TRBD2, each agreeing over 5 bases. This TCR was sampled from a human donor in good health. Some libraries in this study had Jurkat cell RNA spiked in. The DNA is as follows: TGTGCCAGTAGAAGACTTGGGACCCCAGTCGCCTACGAGCAGTACCTC. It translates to CASRRLGTPVAYEQYL.